These 7 T cell receptor beta chains were sequenced from one sample in a study of tumor-infiltrating lymphocytes in primary liver carcinoma. The authors made TCR beta cDNA from 400 to 600 ng total RNA with a constant-region primer. Employing slightly modified ARM-PCR, three nested multiplex PCR rounds were run, and these gave rise to the TCR beta libraries. Amplification in the first two PCR rounds was performed using TRBV1-TRBV30 forward primers and a C-beta reverse primer for around 9 cycles each. Each CDR3 protein is one row after TCRdb ran MiXCR on the multiplex PCR reads. The sample includes about 84,000 distinct CDR3 sequences, about three quarters of them seen just once. The tissue used was unsorted bulk material of about 19-33 mg. RNA and DNA were co-extracted from it with the AllPrep DNA/RNA mini kit. The source material was liver tumor tissue from sampling region 1. Sample subset: tumor region T1, superior pole. The receptors come from a man aged 35 to 55 with primary liver carcinoma and hepatitis B virus infection.

Points on this clonotype: One end of the junction does not line up with germline, which may come from a read error. The gene calls are TRBV5-1 and TRBJ2-7, with D possibly matching TRBD2 (5 bases). The CDR3 runs 14 residues. Germline CDR1 SGHRS, CDR2 YFSETQ. CDR3 coding DNA: TGCGTCAGCAGCTTTAGTGGGAGTGGCTATGAGCAGTACTTC. This sequence encodes CVSSFSGSGYEQYF.

To note about this clonotype: A read error may produce the germline difference seen at one junction end. This chain links TRBV11-2 with TRBJ2-2; D unresolved. CDR1 and CDR2 from the germline V gene are SGHAT and FQNNGV. This CDR3 comprises 15 residues. CDR3: CTSSLVGRDTGELFF. The DNA of the CDR3 is TGTACCAGCAGCTTAGTAGGACGGGACACCGGGGAGCTGTTTTTT.

This clonotype came up once. One junction end disagrees with the germline gene, perhaps due to a read error. The V gene is TRBV29-1, the J gene TRBJ1-2; D is unclear. Germline V gene data show CDR1 as SQVTM and CDR2 as ANQGSEA. The CDR3 runs 12 residues. The CDR3 loop reads CRVLHGNAGCTF. For the CDR3, the DNA is TGCAGGGTTCTCCATGGTAATGCTGGCTGCACCTTC.

In its sample, this clonotype was seen many times. This rearrangement joins TRBV7-9 to TRBJ2-5; TRBD1 aligns across 7 bases. J was trimmed by 3 bases and V by 5 bases; bases with no gene match: 6. Germline CDR1 SEHNR, CDR2 FQNEAQ (reference sequence). The CDR3 extends over 14 amino acids. CDR3 in DNA: TGTGCCAGCAGCGATTACAGGGGCGAAGAGACCCAGTACTTC. Its protein product is CASSDYRGEETQYF.

This clonotype came up once. Its ends do not fully match the called genes, so a read error is possible. The gene calls are TRBV11-2 and TRBJ2-1; a weak D match, TRBD2 (6 bases). This CDR3 has 14 amino acids. Germline CDR1 is SGHAT and CDR2 is FQNNGV. The CDR3 loop is CANSSAGPRNGQFF. CDR3 DNA: TGTGCCAACAGTTCAGCGGGCCCTAGGAATGGGCAGTTCTTC.

As for this clonotype: The germline gene is not matched at one end of the junction; a read error may be the cause. The chain joins TRBV10-3 to TRBJ2-5, with TRBD2 identical over 8 bases. This CDR3 spans 15 amino acids. CDR1 is ENHRY, CDR2 SYGVKD, per germline. CDR3 protein: CAIRGSGVTQETQYF. The CDR3 DNA sequence: TGTGCTATCAGAGGTAGCGGGGTCACGCAAGAGACCCAGTACTTC.

Concerning this clonotype: Compared with germline, one end of the junction differs, possibly owing to a read error. The chain employs TRBV12-3 or TRBV12-4 and TRBJ2-1; unclear D gene. CDR3 size: 12 residues. The CDR3 reads CVSSLTRNEQFF. The CDR3 nucleotides are TGTGTCAGCAGCCTTACAAGGAACGAGCAGTTCTTC.